This T cell receptor (beta chain) was found in a study of T-cell memory formation after mild COVID-19. Study overall: Among the donors, TCR clusters were largely specific to each donor. Study results and limitations: Contracting clones from day 15 to 85 had balanced CD4/CD8; later expanders favoured CD4+. Clones from the second wave (peaking day 37) had unconfirmed SARS-CoV-2 specificity.

On this clonotype itself: Antigen unknown. A junction end diverges from the germline sequence, so it may reflect a read error.

The CDR3 has 13 residues. Germline V lookup: CDR1 SGHRS, CDR2 YFSETQ. cDNA libraries for TCR alpha and TCR beta, carrying sample barcodes and UMIs, came from 5'RACE with constant-segment primers. One entry per CDR3 protein, called by TCRdb with MiXCR from the 5' RACE reads. The sample includes 300,000 to 400,000 distinct CDR3 sequences, 10% to 15% seen only once; the top ten take roughly 23%. Specimen: PBMCs or a T cell subset sorted from them (not recorded which). This sequence joins TRBV5-1 and TRBJ2-2; no clear D gene. This clonotype originated in a man aged 18 to 30 who had mild COVID-19 (a few samples of this study predate the infection). Cell type and time point are not known. CDR3: CASSVQTTVELFF. The DNA of the CDR3 is TGCGCCAGCAGCGTCCAGACCACCGTGGAGCTGTTTTTT.